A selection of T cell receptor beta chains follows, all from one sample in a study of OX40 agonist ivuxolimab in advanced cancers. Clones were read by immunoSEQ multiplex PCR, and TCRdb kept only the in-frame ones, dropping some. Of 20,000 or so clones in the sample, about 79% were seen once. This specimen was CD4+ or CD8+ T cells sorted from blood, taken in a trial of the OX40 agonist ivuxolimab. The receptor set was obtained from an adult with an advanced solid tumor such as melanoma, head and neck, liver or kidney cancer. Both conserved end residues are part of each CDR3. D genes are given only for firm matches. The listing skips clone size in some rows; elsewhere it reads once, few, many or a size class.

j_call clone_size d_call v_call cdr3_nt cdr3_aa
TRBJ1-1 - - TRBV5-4 TGTGCCAGCGGGTTCATAGGAGCTGAAGCTTTCTTT CASGFIGAEAFF
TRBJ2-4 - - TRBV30 TGTGCCTGGAGTGTGGGCCCCGACATTCAGTACTTC CAWSVGPDIQYF
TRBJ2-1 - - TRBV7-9 TGTGCCAGCAGCTTACGCTACAATGAGCAGTTCTTC CASSLRYNEQFF
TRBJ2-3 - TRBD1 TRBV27 TGTGCCAGCAGTTTATGGGGACAGGGGGCCTATGCAGATACGCAGTATTTT CASSLWGQGAYADTQYF
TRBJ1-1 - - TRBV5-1 TGCGCCAGCAGCCCCGAAGGAGGGCTAAACACTGAAGCTTTCTTT CASSPEGGLNTEAFF
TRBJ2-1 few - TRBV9 TGTGCCAGCAGCGAGGGACTGGCCCAGCCGTTCTTC CASSEGLAQPFF
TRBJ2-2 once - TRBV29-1 TGCAGCGTTGAACCCCTGACAGTAAACACCGGGGAGCTGTTTTTT CSVEPLTVNTGELFF
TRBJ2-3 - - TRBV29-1 TGCAGCGTTGAAAATATAGACAGCTTCACAGATACGCAGTATTTT CSVENIDSFTDTQYF
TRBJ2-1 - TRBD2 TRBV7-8 TGTGCCAGCAGCCTAACTAGCGGGGGGTCCAATGAGCAGTTCTTC CASSLTSGGSNEQFF
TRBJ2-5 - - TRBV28 TGTGCCAGCAGTTTATTCAGCCTTAGCGGCACCCAAGAGACCCAGTACTTC CASSLFSLSGTQETQYF
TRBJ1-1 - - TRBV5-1 TGCGCCAGCAGCTTGGAGGGACGGCTGAACACTGAAGCTTTCTTT CASSLEGRLNTEAFF
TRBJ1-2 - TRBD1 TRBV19 TGTGCCAGTAGTTTACAGGGGGCCTTCTATGGCTACACCTTC CASSLQGAFYGYTF
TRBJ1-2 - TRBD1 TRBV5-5 TGTGCCAGCAGCTGGGGCACAGGGGACTATGGCTACACCTTC CASSWGTGDYGYTF
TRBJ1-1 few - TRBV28 TGTGCCAGCAGTTTAGACCCCACTGAAGCTTTCTTT CASSLDPTEAFF
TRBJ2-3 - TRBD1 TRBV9 TGTGCCAGCAGCCGGACAGGGTCACCCACAGATACGCAGTATTTT CASSRTGSPTDTQYF
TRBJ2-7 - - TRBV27 TGTGCCAGCAGTTTAGACAGGTATCATTACGAGCAGTACTTC CASSLDRYHYEQYF
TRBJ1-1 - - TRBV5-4 TGTGCCAGCAGCACCCCGGGGGGGGGCATAACTGAAGCTTTCTTT CASSTPGGGITEAFF
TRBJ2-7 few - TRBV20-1 TGCAGTGCTGGGTCCGACTACGAGCAGTACTTC CSAGSDYEQYF
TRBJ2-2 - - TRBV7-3 TGTGCCAGCAGCTTACAAGGGGAGCTGTTTTTT CASSLQGELFF